What follows are 12 T cell receptor beta chains derived from one specimen sequenced in a study of beta chain features in type 1 diabetes. Reverse transcribing all isolated RNA meant expressed TCRB transcripts were sequenced. Using immunoSEQ multiplex PCR, the repertoire was profiled, and TCRdb retains in-frame clones only, with some absent. The sample consists of some 410,000 clones, 9.5% to 12% of them appearing once. Sequencing was carried out using naive CD4+ T cells from blood. The receptor source for this set is a woman aged 18-29 years in good health.

This clone has a handful of counts. This sequence joins TRBV4-3 and TRBJ1-2, with 7 bases identical to TRBD1. Germline CDR1 LGHNA, CDR2 YSLEER. This CDR3 comprises 15 residues. V lost 4 bases and J lost 7; bases outside the gene matches: 12. The CDR3 region is CASSRQIQGKGGYTF. The DNA for the CDR3 is TGCGCCAGCAGCCGCCAGATACAGGGGAAAGGTGGCTACACCTTC.

This clone was found a few times. The rearrangement links TRBV30 to TRBJ1-5, with 9 bases aligning to TRBD1. V shed 2 bases and J 2 bases; nucleotides not matched to a gene: 7. CDR1 is GTSNPN, CDR2 SVGIG, per germline (reference sequence). The CDR3 is 16 amino acids. CDR3 coding DNA: TGTGCCTGGAGTCCACCTCGGACAGGGGGCAATCAGCCCCAGCATTTT. Encoded protein: CAWSPPRTGGNQPQHF. The whole variable domain, filled in from reference TRBV30 and TRBJ1-5, reads SQTIHQWPATLVQPVGSPLSLECTVEGTSNPNLYWYRQAAGRGLQLLFYSVGIGQISSEVPQNLSASRPQDRQFILSSKKLLLSDSGFYLCAWSPPRTGGNQPQHFGDGTRLSIL.

The genes are TRBV7-2 and TRBJ2-2; tentative D call: TRBD2 (5 bases). The CDR3 loop spans 14 amino acids. The germline CDR1 and CDR2 sequences are SGHTA and FQGNSA. V dropped 7 bases and J dropped 5 bases, with 14 bases sitting between them. The CDR3 sequence: CASNSRVGTGELFF. CDR3 DNA sequence: TGTGCCAGCAACTCGCGGGTCGGGACCGGGGAGCTGTTTTTT. Together with reference TRBV7-2 and TRBJ2-2, the CDR3 gives the full variable domain: GAGVSQSPSNKVTEKGKDVELRCDPISGHTALYWYRQSLGQGLEFLIYFQGNSAPDKSGLPSDRFSAERTGGSVSTLTIQRTQQEDSAVYLCASNSRVGTGELFFGEGSRLTVL.

The chain couples TRBV13 to TRBJ2-2; tentatively, D is TRBD2 (6 bases). The CDR3 runs 16 residues. In germline, CDR1 is PRHDT, CDR2 FYEKMQ (reference sequence). Trimming cost V 1 base and J 4 bases, with 13 bases left between them. The CDR3, as DNA: TGTGCCAGCAGCTTAGTACCTCGGGGGACCACCGGGGAGCTGTTTTTT. Translation: CASSLVPRGTTGELFF. Together with reference TRBV13 and TRBJ2-2, the CDR3 gives the full variable domain: AAGVIQSPRHLIKEKRETATLKCYPIPRHDTVYWYQQGPGQDPQFLISFYEKMQSDKGSIPDRFSAQQFSDYHSELNMSSLELGDSALYFCASSLVPRGTTGELFFGEGSRLTVL.

The gene calls are TRBV6-1 and TRBJ1-2; 7 nucleotides match TRBD1. Germline CDR1 MNHNS, CDR2 SASEGT. There are 13 residues in the CDR3. The ends lost 5 bases at V and 3 bases at J; junction bases unmatched: 3. CDR3 in DNA: TGTGCCAGCAGTCAGGACAGGTACTATGGCTACACCTTC. As protein: CASSQDRYYGYTF.

The V gene is TRBV30, the J gene TRBJ1-3; no firm D call. V lost 0 bases and J 15 bases, leaving 15 bases between the germline ends. There are 12 residues in the CDR3. CDR1 is GTSNPN and CDR2 is SVGIG in the germline V gene (reference sequence). The CDR3 loop reads CAWSVQSFSQYF. CDR3 DNA sequence: TGTGCCTGGAGTGTACAGTCGTTCAGCCAATATTTT.

This clone has more than one count but fewer than ten. The V gene is TRBV5-1, the J gene TRBJ2-5; 12 bases align to TRBD2. V was clipped by 8 bases and J by 5 bases; unmatched bases: 7. CDR1 is SGHRS and CDR2 is YFSETQ in the germline V gene. There are 14 residues in the CDR3. The CDR3 DNA is TGCGCCAGTAAGCGCGGGACTAGCGGGGAGACCCAGTACTTC. Its protein is CASKRGTSGETQYF.

The V and J genes are TRBV7-2 and TRBJ2-5; D may match TRBD1 or TRBD2 (5 bases each). The CDR3 length is 14 residues. Germline V gene lookup returns CDR1 SGHTA and CDR2 FQGNSA. Trimming took off 5 bases at V and 5 bases at J, with 15 bases between the two ends. The DNA for the CDR3 is TGTGCCAGCAGCCTCATGGGCAGGGACGAGACCCAGTACTTC. This codes for CASSLMGRDETQYF.

The rearrangement joins TRBV27 to TRBJ1-3; no clear D gene. CDR1 and CDR2 from the germline V gene are MNHEY and SMNVEV (reference sequence). V lost 5 bases and J 1 base, leaving 9 bases between the germline ends. This CDR3 spans 14 amino acids. The CDR3 nucleotides are TGTGCCAGCAGTCCCAGAGAGTCTGGAAACACCATATATTTT. Residues: CASSPRESGNTIYF.

This clone was seen a handful of times. The chain combines TRBV9 with TRBJ2-3, with D possibly matching TRBD2 (5 bases). V gave up 0 bases and J gave up 3 bases, with 17 bases separating them. Germline values: CDR1 SGDLS, CDR2 YYNGEE. The CDR3 extends over 17 amino acids. The DNA of the CDR3 is TGTGCCAGCAGCGTAGGACTCCCCTGGAGGACGACAGATACGCAGTATTTT. Translated, it gives CASSVGLPWRTTDTQYF.

This clone was seen more than once but under ten times. V usage is TRBV6-5 and J usage is TRBJ2-7, with 7 bases matching TRBD2. The CDR3 consists of 13 residues. With V trimmed by 6 bases and J by 5 bases, 7 bases remained unmatched. Germline V gives CDR1 MNHEY, CDR2 SVGAGI. The CDR3 region is CASRPGRSDEQYF. The CDR3 DNA reads TGTGCCAGCAGACCCGGGAGGTCTGACGAGCAGTACTTC.

This clone was seen a few times. The rearrangement uses TRBV7-2 and TRBJ1-4, with D possibly being TRBD1 (6 bases). This CDR3 spans 14 amino acids. Trimming took 5 bases from V and 7 from J, leaving 14 bases between them. Germline CDR1 is SGHTA and CDR2 is FQGNSA. The CDR3 coding sequence is TGTGCCAGCAGCCCAGGGACAATGGGTGAAAAACTGTTTTTT. It encodes CASSPGTMGEKLFF.